This T cell receptor (beta chain) appears in the sequencing data of a study of blood T cell repertoires in COVID-19. Overall study: The origin of the acute and convalescent COVID-19 samples was the United States, Italy and Spain. T cells, B-cell-depleted T cells, or PBMCs supplied cDNA or gDNA.

CDR1 and CDR2 from the germline V gene are SGHAT and FQNNGV. This CDR3 region has 16 residues. Between the trimmed V and J ends, which lost 5 bases and 2 bases, there was a span of 19 bases. Under the authors' procedure: Amplification of reference gene primers provided the estimated nucleated cell counts. The assay was immunoSEQ multiplex PCR, and TCRdb's table has in-frame clones only and misses some. The V and J calls and the clone size are those of that table, but D and trimming were determined from the DNA. Among about 120,000 clones listed, about 90% were seen once. Sequenced material: peripheral blood. This chain joins TRBV11-2 and TRBJ2-7, with D perhaps TRBD2 (5 bases). This receptor was obtained from a woman aged 45-65 years with active or convalescent COVID-19. CDR3 coding DNA: TGTGCCAGCAGCCCGCAAGCGGCGGCGGTTACCTACGAGCAGTACTTC. It codes for CASSPQAAAVTYEQYF.